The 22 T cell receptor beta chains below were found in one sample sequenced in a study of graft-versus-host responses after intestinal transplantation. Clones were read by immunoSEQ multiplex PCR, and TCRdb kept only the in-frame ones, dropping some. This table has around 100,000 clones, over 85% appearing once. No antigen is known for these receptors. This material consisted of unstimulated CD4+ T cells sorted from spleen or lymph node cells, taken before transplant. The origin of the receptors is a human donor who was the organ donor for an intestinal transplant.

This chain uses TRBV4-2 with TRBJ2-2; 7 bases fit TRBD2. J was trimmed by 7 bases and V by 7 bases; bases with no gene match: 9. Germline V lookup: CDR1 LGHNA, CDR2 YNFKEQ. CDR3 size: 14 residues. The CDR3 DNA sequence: TGTGCCAGCACTTGGGAGGGCCAGGGCGGGGAGCTGTTTTTT. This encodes CASTWEGQGGELFF.

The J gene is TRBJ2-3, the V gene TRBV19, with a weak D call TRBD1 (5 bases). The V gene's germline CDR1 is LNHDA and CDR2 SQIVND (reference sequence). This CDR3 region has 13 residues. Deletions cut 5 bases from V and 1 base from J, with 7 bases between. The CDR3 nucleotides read TGTGCCAGTAGTGTACAGGGCACAGATACGCAGTATTTT. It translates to CASSVQGTDTQYF. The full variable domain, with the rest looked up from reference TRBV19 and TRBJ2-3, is DGGITQSPKYLFRKEGQNVTLSCEQNLNHDAMYWYRQDPGQGLRLIYYSQIVNDFQKGDIAEGYSVSREKKESFPLTVTSAQKNPTAFYLCASSVQGTDTQYFGPGTRLTVL.

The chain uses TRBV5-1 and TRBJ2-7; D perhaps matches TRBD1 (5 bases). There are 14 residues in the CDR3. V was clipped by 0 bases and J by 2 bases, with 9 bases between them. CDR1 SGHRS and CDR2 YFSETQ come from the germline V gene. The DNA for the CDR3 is TGCGCCAGCAGCTTGGCAGGGCGGCCCTACGAGCAGTACTTC. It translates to CASSLAGRPYEQYF.

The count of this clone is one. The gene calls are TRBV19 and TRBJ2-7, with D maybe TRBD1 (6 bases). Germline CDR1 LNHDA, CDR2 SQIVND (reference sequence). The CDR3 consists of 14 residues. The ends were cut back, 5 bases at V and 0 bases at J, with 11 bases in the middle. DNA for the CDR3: TGTGCCAGTAGTGTGGACAGCAACTCCTACGAGCAGTACTTC. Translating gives CASSVDSNSYEQYF. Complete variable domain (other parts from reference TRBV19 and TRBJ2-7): DGGITQSPKYLFRKEGQNVTLSCEQNLNHDAMYWYRQDPGQGLRLIYYSQIVNDFQKGDIAEGYSVSREKKESFPLTVTSAQKNPTAFYLCASSVDSNSYEQYFGPGTRLTVT.

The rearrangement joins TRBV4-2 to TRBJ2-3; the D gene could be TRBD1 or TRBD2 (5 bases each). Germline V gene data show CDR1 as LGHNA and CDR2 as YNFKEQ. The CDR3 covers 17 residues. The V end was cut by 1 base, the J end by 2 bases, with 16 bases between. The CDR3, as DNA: TGTGCCAGCAGCCAAGCCGTCCGGGGCGGGTACACAGATACGCAGTATTTT. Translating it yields CASSQAVRGGYTDTQYF.

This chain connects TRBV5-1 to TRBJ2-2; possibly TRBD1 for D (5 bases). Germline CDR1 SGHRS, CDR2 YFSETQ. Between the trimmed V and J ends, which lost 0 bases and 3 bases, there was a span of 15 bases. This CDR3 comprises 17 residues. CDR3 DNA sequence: TGCGCCAGCAGCTTGGCCAACAGGCAGAGCCACACCGGGGAGCTGTTTTTT. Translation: CASSLANRQSHTGELFF.

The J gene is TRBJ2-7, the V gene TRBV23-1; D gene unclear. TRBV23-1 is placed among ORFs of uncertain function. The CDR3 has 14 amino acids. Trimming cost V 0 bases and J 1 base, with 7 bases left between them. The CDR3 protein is CASSQSKGSYEQYF. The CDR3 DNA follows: TGCGCCAGCAGTCAATCGAAGGGTTCCTACGAGCAGTACTTC.

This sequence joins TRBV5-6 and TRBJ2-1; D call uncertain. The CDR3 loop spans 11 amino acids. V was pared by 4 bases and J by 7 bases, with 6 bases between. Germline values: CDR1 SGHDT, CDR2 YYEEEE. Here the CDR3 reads CASSARNEQFF. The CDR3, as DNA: TGTGCCAGCAGCGCCCGGAATGAGCAGTTCTTC.

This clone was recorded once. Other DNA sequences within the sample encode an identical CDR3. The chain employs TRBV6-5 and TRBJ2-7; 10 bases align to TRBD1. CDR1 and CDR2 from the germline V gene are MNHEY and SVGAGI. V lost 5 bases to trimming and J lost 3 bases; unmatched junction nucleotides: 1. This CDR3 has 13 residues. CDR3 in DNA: TGTGCCAGCAGTCGGGACAGGGGCTACGAGCAGTACTTC. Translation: CASSRDRGYEQYF.

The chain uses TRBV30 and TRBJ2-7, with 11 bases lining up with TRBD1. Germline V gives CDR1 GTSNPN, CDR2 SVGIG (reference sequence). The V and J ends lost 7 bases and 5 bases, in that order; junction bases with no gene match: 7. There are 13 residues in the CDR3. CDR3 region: CASRDRGINEQYF. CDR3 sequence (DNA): TGTGCCTCACGGGACAGGGGGATCAACGAGCAGTACTTC. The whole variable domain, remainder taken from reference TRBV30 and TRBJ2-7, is SQTIHQWPATLVQPVGSPLSLECTVEGTSNPNLYWYRQAAGRGLQLLFYSVGIGQISSEVPQNLSASRPQDRQFILSSKKLLLSDSGFYLCASRDRGINEQYFGPGTRLTVT.

The CDR3 region is CASSSGQGAGTQYF. The CDR3 bases are TGTGCCAGCAGTTCCGGACAGGGGGCTGGTACGCAGTATTTT. The rearrangement links TRBV28 to TRBJ2-3, with 11 positions matching TRBD1. CDR1 is MDHEN, CDR2 SYDVKM, per germline. This CDR3 is 14 amino acids long. Trimming removed 4 bases from V and 8 bases from J; junction bases left unmatched: 5.

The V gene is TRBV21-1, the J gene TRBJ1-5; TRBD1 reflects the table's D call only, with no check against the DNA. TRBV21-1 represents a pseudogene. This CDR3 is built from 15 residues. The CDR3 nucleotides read TGTGCCAGCGTCGGGACACTTTGTAGCAATCAGCCCCAGCATTTT. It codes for CASVGTLCSNQPQHF.

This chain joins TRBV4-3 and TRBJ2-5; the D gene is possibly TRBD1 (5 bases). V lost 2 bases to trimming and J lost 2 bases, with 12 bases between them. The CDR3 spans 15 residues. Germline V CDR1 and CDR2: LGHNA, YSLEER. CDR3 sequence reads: CASSQQGINQETQYF. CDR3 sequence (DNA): TGCGCCAGCAGCCAACAGGGCATCAATCAAGAGACCCAGTACTTC.

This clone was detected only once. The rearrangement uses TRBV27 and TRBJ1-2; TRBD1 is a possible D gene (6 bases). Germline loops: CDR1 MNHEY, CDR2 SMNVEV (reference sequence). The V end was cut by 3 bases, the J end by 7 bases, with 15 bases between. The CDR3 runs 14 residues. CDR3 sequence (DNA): TGTGCCAGCAGTTTCTCACCGCGGACAGCTGGCTACACCTTC. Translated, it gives CASSFSPRTAGYTF.

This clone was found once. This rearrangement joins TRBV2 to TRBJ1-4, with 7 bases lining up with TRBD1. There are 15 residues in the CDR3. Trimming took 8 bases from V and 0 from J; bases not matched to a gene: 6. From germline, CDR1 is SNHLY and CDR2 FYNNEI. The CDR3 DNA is TGTGCCAGCGGCTGGACAGGCCCAACTAATGAAAAACTGTTTTTT. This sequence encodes CASGWTGPTNEKLFF.

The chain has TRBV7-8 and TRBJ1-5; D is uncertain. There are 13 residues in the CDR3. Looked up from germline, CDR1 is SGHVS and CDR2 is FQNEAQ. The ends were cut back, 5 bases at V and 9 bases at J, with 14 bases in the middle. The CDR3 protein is CASSILKISPQHF. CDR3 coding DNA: TGTGCCAGCAGCATACTAAAGATCTCGCCCCAGCATTTT.

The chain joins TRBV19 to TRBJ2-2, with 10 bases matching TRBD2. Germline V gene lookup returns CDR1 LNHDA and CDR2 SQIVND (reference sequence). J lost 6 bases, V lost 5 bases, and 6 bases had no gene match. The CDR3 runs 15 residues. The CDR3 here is CASSASGSVPGELFF. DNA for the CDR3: TGTGCCAGTAGTGCTAGCGGGAGTGTCCCCGGGGAGCTGTTTTTT.

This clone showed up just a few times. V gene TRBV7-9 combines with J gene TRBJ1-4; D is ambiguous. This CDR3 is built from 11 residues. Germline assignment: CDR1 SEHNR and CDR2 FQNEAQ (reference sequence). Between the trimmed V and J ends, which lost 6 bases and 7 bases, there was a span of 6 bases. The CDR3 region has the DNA TGTGCCAGCAGTTCAGGTGAAAAACTGTTTTTT. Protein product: CASSSGEKLFF.

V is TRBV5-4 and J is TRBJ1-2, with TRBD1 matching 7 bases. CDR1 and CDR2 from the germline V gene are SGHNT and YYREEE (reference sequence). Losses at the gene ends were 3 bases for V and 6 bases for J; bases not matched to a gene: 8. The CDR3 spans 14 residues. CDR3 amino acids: CASSYSDRDHGYTF. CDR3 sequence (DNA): TGTGCCAGCAGCTACTCCGACAGGGACCATGGCTACACCTTC.

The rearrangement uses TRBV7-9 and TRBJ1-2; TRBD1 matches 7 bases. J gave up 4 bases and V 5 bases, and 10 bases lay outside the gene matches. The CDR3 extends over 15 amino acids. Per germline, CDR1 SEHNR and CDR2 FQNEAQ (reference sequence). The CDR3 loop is CASSLAGGISYGYTF. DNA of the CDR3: TGTGCCAGCAGCCTCGCAGGGGGAATAAGCTATGGCTACACCTTC.

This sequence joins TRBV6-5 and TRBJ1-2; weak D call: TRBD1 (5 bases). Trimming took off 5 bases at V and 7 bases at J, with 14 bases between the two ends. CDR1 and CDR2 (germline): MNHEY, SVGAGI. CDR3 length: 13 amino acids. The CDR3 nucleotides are TGTGCCAGCAGTGAAGCCGGCCAGGGTGGCTACACCTTC. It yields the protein CASSEAGQGGYTF.

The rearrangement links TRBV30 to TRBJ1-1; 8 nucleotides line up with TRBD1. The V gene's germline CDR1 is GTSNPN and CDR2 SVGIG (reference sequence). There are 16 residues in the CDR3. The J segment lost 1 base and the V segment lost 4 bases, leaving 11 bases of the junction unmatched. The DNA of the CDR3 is TGTGCCTGGAAACCTGATTGGACAGGGAGGAACACTGAAGCTTTCTTT. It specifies CAWKPDWTGRNTEAFF.